Shown below are 25 T cell receptor beta chains from a single sample sequenced in a study of shared clonotypes between healthy human individuals. Sequenced by immunoSEQ multiplex PCR; TCRdb stores in-frame clones only, minus some. The top ten clones hold approximately 1.5% of a sample with some 900,000 clones, less than 85% of them seen once. Material: memory CD4+ T cells sorted from blood. Specified subset: CD45RA-negative fraction. These receptors were collected from a man between 18 and 29 years old in good health.

J is TRBJ1-1 and V is TRBV27; TRBD1 aligns across 7 bases. Germline V gene sequence: CDR1 MNHEY, CDR2 SMNVEV (reference sequence). CDR3 size: 15 residues. The junction had 15 bases not matched to a gene; V was cut back by 10 bases and J by 4 bases. The CDR3 DNA sequence: TGTGCCACAAAAAGGGGGCAGCCCCACAGCACTGAAGCTTTCTTT. It yields the protein CATKRGQPHSTEAFF.

V gene TRBV10-3 combines with J gene TRBJ2-3, with TRBD2 matching over 10 bases. The trim removed 6 bases at V and 0 bases at J, leaving 9 bases unmatched. This CDR3 comprises 17 residues. CDR1 ENHRY and CDR2 SYGVKD come from the germline V gene. The CDR3 DNA sequence: TGTGCCATCAGCGGTATTAGCGGGGGGCTTAGCACAGATACGCAGTATTTT. Translating gives CAISGISGGLSTDTQYF.

The chain combines TRBV9 with TRBJ2-1, with unresolved D. Looked up from germline, CDR1 is SGDLS and CDR2 is YYNGEE. Trimming shortened V by 3 bases and J by 0 bases, and 10 bases separated the two germline ends. This CDR3 region has 15 residues. DNA of the CDR3: TGTGCCAGCAGCGCACGTGGGCCCTCCTACAATGAGCAGTTCTTC. This codes for CASSARGPSYNEQFF.

The chain uses TRBV5-6 and TRBJ1-2; tentative D call: TRBD1 (5 bases). Germline CDR1 is SGHDT and CDR2 is YYEEEE. Trimming cost V 3 bases and J 8 bases, with 8 bases left between them. CDR3 length equals 11 residues. CDR3 region: CASSWRQGYTF. The CDR3 DNA follows: TGTGCCAGCAGCTGGAGACAGGGCTACACCTTC.

The V and J genes are TRBV6-6 and TRBJ2-2; D is ambiguous. The germline CDR1 and CDR2 sequences are MNHNY and SVGAGI (reference sequence). CDR3 length: 14 residues. Trimming stripped 0 bases from V and 3 bases from J, with 5 bases between. The CDR3 protein is CASSYSVDTGELFF. The CDR3 DNA reads TGTGCCAGCAGTTACTCCGTCGACACCGGGGAGCTGTTTTTT.

The chain is built from TRBV5-4 and TRBJ1-1; D not certain. This CDR3 region has 16 residues. V lost 4 bases to trimming and J lost 9 bases, with 25 bases between them. Germline CDR1 reads SGHNT; CDR2 reads YYREEE (reference sequence). Here the CDR3 DNA reads TGTGCCAGCAGCATCCCAACGGACGGGATGGCACTGAAAGCTTTCTTT. Translating gives CASSIPTDGMALKAFF.

Of note for this clone: This sample includes further DNA sequences coding for the same CDR3. The gene calls are TRBV5-4 and TRBJ2-7, with 12 nucleotides matching TRBD2. CDR1 is SGHNT, CDR2 YYREEE, per germline (reference sequence). CDR3 size: 15 residues. The trim removed 2 bases at V and 3 bases at J, leaving 3 bases unmatched. The CDR3 DNA reads TGTGCCAGCAGCTTACTAGCGGGGGGCAGCTACGAGCAGTACTTC. Translated: CASSLLAGGSYEQYF.

The chain recombines TRBV5-1 with TRBJ1-6, with TRBD1 identical over 11 bases. Germline V gene sequence: CDR1 SGHRS, CDR2 YFSETQ. This CDR3 is 15 amino acids long. J was trimmed by 7 bases and V by 4 bases; bases with no gene match: 4. For the CDR3, the DNA is TGCGCCAGCAGCGAGGGGACAGGGGGGAATTCACCCCTCCACTTT. Its translation: CASSEGTGGNSPLHF.

This clone was detected only a few times. Other DNA sequences in the same sample also yield this CDR3. The chain couples TRBV2 to TRBJ2-3, with unresolved D. CDR1 SNHLY and CDR2 FYNNEI come from the germline V gene. V lost 4 bases and J 3 bases, leaving 2 bases between the germline ends. The CDR3 runs to 11 residues. The CDR3 sequence is CASSVTDTQYF. The DNA for the CDR3 is TGTGCCAGCAGTGTTACAGATACGCAGTATTTT.

This chain connects TRBV30 to TRBJ2-6; D gene uncertain. Germline CDR1 is GTSNPN and CDR2 is SVGIG (reference sequence). There are 16 residues in the CDR3. Trimming pared 4 bases from V and 0 bases from J, leaving 13 bases between. CDR3 DNA sequence: TGTGCCTGGATGAAACCCCGGACCTCTGGGGCCAACGTCCTGACTTTC. Its protein product is CAWMKPRTSGANVLTF. Filled out from reference TRBV30 and TRBJ2-6, the complete variable domain reads SQTIHQWPATLVQPVGSPLSLECTVEGTSNPNLYWYRQAAGRGLQLLFYSVGIGQISSEVPQNLSASRPQDRQFILSSKKLLLSDSGFYLCAWMKPRTSGANVLTFGAGSRLTVL.

This clone has a single count. Here the CDR3 DNA reads TGTGCCAGCAGTTACTCTCCTCTAGCAGGTAACGAGCAGTACTTC. Translated, it gives CASSYSPLAGNEQYF. This chain uses TRBV6-6 with TRBJ2-7; maybe TRBD2 (5 bases). Trimming stripped 0 bases from V and 5 bases from J, with 14 bases between. This CDR3 is built from 15 residues. Germline assignment: CDR1 MNHNY and CDR2 SVGAGI (reference sequence).

The rearrangement uses TRBV5-4 and TRBJ1-2, with D unclear. Germline V CDR1 and CDR2: SGHNT, YYREEE (reference sequence). This CDR3 is 13 amino acids long. Trimming removed 0 bases at V and 6 bases at J, with 9 bases between. CDR3 bases: TGTGCCAGCAGCTTGGTAGGCTCCGATGGCTACACCTTC. Its protein product is CASSLVGSDGYTF.

The table lists this clone with a few counts. This chain uses TRBV5-1 with TRBJ1-2; 7 bases are shared with TRBD1. The CDR3 sequence is 14 residues long. J gave up 0 bases and V 4 bases, and 3 bases lay outside the gene matches. Germline-derived CDR1 and CDR2 are SGHRS and YFSETQ. DNA for the CDR3: TGCGCCAGCAGCCGGGACAGCACTAACTATGGCTACACCTTC. It is translated as CASSRDSTNYGYTF.

This clone was detected many times. The J gene is TRBJ2-5, the V gene TRBV7-9, with 10 nucleotides matching TRBD2. Trimming took 7 bases from V and 3 from J; bases not matched to a gene: 14. Germline values: CDR1 SEHNR, CDR2 FQNEAQ (reference sequence). There are 17 residues in the CDR3. The CDR3 reads CASTPRGAGGGKETQYF. DNA of the CDR3: TGTGCCAGCACCCCACGAGGAGCGGGAGGGGGGAAAGAGACCCAGTACTTC.

J is TRBJ2-5 and V is TRBV18; the D is unclear. The germline V and J ends were trimmed by 6 bases and 3 bases, with 11 bases remaining between them. In germline, CDR1 is KGHSH, CDR2 LQKENI. The CDR3 has 13 amino acids. The CDR3 region has the DNA TGTGCCAGCTCCCTTCAGATAGAAGAGACCCAGTACTTC. Translating it yields CASSLQIEETQYF.

CDR3 nucleotides: TGTGCCAGTAGTCCCGACAGACTCACCAAAAACATTCAGTACTTC. Its translation is CASSPDRLTKNIQYF. The rearrangement uses TRBV19 and TRBJ2-4; perhaps TRBD1 as D (5 bases). CDR3 length equals 15 residues. V lost 5 bases and J lost 2, with 13 bases in between. The germline gives CDR1 LNHDA, CDR2 SQIVND (reference sequence).

CDR3 nucleotide sequence: TGTGCCTCAACGGGGGACTACTCTGGGGCCAACGTCCTGACTTTC. It yields the protein CASTGDYSGANVLTF. The chain links TRBV6-1 to TRBJ2-6, with 7 positions matching TRBD2. Per germline, CDR1 MNHNS and CDR2 SASEGT. The CDR3 has 15 amino acids. With V trimmed by 11 bases and J by 0 bases, 7 bases remained unmatched.

The table lists this clone with a few counts. The sample carries other DNA sequences with the same CDR3. This sequence joins TRBV9 and TRBJ2-5; TRBD2 matches 10 bases. The CDR3 has 16 residues. Germline CDR1 and CDR2: SGDLS and YYNGEE. The junction had 3 bases not matched to a gene; V was cut back by 0 bases and J by 1 base. CDR3 amino acids: CASSVAASGGQETQYF. Here the CDR3 DNA reads TGTGCCAGCAGCGTAGCGGCTAGCGGGGGCCAAGAGACCCAGTACTTC.

The V and J genes are TRBV11-1 and TRBJ2-5, with TRBD1 matching over 8 bases. V shed 4 bases, J shed 3 bases, and the junction held 4 bases outside the gene matches. CDR3 length: 14 residues. Germline CDR1 reads SGHAT; CDR2 reads FQDESV (reference sequence). This CDR3 reads CASSSTGDEETQYF. As DNA, the CDR3 is TGTGCCAGCAGCTCGACAGGGGACGAAGAGACCCAGTACTTC.

Only one count was recorded for this clone. The V and J genes are TRBV5-6 and TRBJ1-5; D gene unclear. CDR1 is SGHDT, CDR2 YYEEEE, per germline. This CDR3 is 14 amino acids long. V gave up 4 bases and J gave up 1 base, with 9 bases separating them. This chain's CDR3 is CASSIGRSNQPQHF. In nucleotides, the CDR3 is TGTGCCAGCAGCATTGGACGGAGCAATCAGCCCCAGCATTTT.

The chain joins TRBV5-3 to TRBJ2-3; TRBD2 agrees at 16 bases. TRBV5-3 is given ORF status, its function remaining uncertain. The CDR3 covers 16 residues. The J segment lost 9 bases and the V segment lost 4 bases, leaving 8 bases of the junction unmatched. This CDR3 is CARSGGLAGGPGTQYF. CDR3 in DNA: TGTGCCAGAAGCGGGGGACTAGCGGGAGGGCCTGGAACGCAGTATTTT.

This chain uses TRBV18 with TRBJ1-6; D is unresolved. The V and J ends lost 0 bases and 8 bases respectively, with 11 bases between them. The CDR3 loop spans 15 amino acids. Per the germline V gene, CDR1 is KGHSH and CDR2 is LQKENI. DNA of the CDR3: TGTGCCAGCTCACCACCCGCTGGTAATTATTCACCCCTCCACTTT. Amino acid sequence: CASSPPAGNYSPLHF.

The rearrangement links TRBV11-1 to TRBJ1-6, with TRBD1 matching over 8 bases. V was clipped by 3 bases and J by 7 bases; unmatched bases: 2. Germline V lookup: CDR1 SGHAT, CDR2 FQDESV (reference sequence). The CDR3 is 14 amino acids. The CDR3 loop reads CASSLTGVNSPLHF. DNA of the CDR3: TGTGCCAGCAGCTTGACAGGGGTGAATTCACCCCTCCACTTT.

This clone has only one observation. The chain couples TRBV18 to TRBJ2-1; 7 bases agree with TRBD1. The CDR3 consists of 15 residues. Germline assignment: CDR1 KGHSH and CDR2 LQKENI. After removal of 2 bases from V and 3 bases from J, the junction contained 4 bases not matched to a gene. Here the CDR3 DNA reads TGTGCCAGCTCACCAACAGGGGATTTCTACAATGAGCAGTTCTTC. Its translation: CASSPTGDFYNEQFF.

This clone was picked up a small number of times. The chain recombines TRBV11-2 with TRBJ1-6; 8 bases match TRBD1. Losses at the gene ends were 2 bases for V and 10 bases for J; bases not matched to a gene: 7. Looked up from germline, CDR1 is SGHAT and CDR2 is FQNNGV. The CDR3 runs 15 residues. The CDR3, as DNA: TGTGCCAGCAGCTTAAAGACAGGGGCAGAATCACCCCTCCACTTT. It encodes CASSLKTGAESPLHF.